The sequence of this TCR beta chain was determined in a study of cytomegalovirus exposure and HLA in healthy donors (dated by TCRdb to about 2017). Concerning the study at large: According to an earlier analysis of a few hundred of the donors, about 180 million T cells yielded 117 million unique TCR beta sequences and around 300 Gb of sequence data. An earlier analysis of roughly 600 of the donors used high-throughput TCR beta sequencing to judge whether each TCR beta V gene segment behaved as functional or pseudogenic. In addition to the first cohort of 666 subjects, a separate validation cohort of approximately 110 different subjects was used. Rather than using new phenotypic data, the later analysis identified candidate immune exposures from TCR beta sequences and from how often those sequences occurred across donors. A later analysis re-analyzed previously published TCR beta repertoires from approximately 670 donors and added high-resolution HLA genotyping to study TCR occurrence patterns. Both class I and class II loci were covered by HLA typing, at four-digit resolution. Roughly 300 gigabases of sequencing data and approximately 93 million unique TCR sequences were included in an early release covering 550 to 800 HLA-typed donors. The number of donors typed differed by locus, with about 629-630 for A, B, C, DRB1 and DQB1, about 500 for DQA1, 606 for DPA1, and about 450 for DPB1. Because of strong linkage in the cohort, a few DR-DQ haplotypes were treated as single units for association and clustering. A later genetic analysis used genome-wide SNP genotypes for about 55% of the 666 donors, treating that subset as a discovery cohort. The T cell repertoires of several hundred subjects were profiled by immunosequencing and related to cytomegalovirus serostatus. Every repertoire in the discovery cohort had been generated on one and the same sequencing platform. To predict cytomegalovirus infection status, the study combined high-throughput TCR immunosequencing, statistical association of individual TCRs with disease status, and machine learning. Of the 350 to 400 genotyped donors, 65% to 90% fell in the genetic ancestry cluster associated with self-reported Caucasian donors. The study aimed to test whether cataloging public T cell receptors could reveal signatures of past pathogen exposure. Across 398 genotyped donors of the cohort, an average of about 220,000 unique TCR beta nucleotide sequences per donor were sequenced, and roughly a sixth of those sequences were non-productive. Donor age, sex, ethnicity and CMV serostatus were compiled alongside the repertoire data.

Study-wide conclusions, independent of this receptor: Broadly in line with IMGT annotations, most TCR beta V segments showed up in productive rearrangements about 87% or about 30% of the time in an earlier analysis of approximately 600 of the donors. In this cohort, only TCR beta chains were sequenced, and detectable features were limited by the absence of alpha or paired-chain data. Most TCR sequences were seen in very few donors, while some public TCRs were found in many individuals. Specific HLA alleles were associated with roughly 16,000 TCR beta sequences at a false discovery rate of 0.05 in a later analysis. The 87-base-pair reads could not distinguish some IMGT-functional V segments, including TRBV6-2 and TRBV6-3, so those segments were excluded. Presence/absence analyses assumed roughly uniform sequencing depth across donors, an assumption that may not hold. Compared with the 666-donor mean, donors in an Asian-associated ancestry cluster had fewer N-insertions in productive TCRs, according to a later genetic analysis. When HLA alleles, especially DR and DQ, strongly co-occurred, attributing TCR associations to individual alleles was difficult. A total of 150 or so TCR beta chains were listed by the study as associated with cytomegalovirus. Three of the identified cytomegalovirus-associated TCR beta chains were confirmed in vitro to be specific for cytomegalovirus antigens. Because HLA typing was unavailable for some donors at each locus, only the typed subset was used in association tests. A later analysis reported that several top co-occurrence clusters appeared linked to parvovirus B19, influenza, CMV and Epstein-Barr virus. According to the authors, the approach could potentially be generalized to other disease states and immunological phenotypes. In a later analysis, most CMV-associated TCR beta chains were found to appear HLA-restricted, with HLA associations seemingly driven largely by CMV exposure. A cluster of highly shared sequence variants was judged likely to represent a technical artifact of the sequencing pipeline. Because counts were too low, about 18 rarely observed V segments, including chromosome 9 orphons, were left out of the earlier analysis of over 550 of the donors. Correlated functional status among segregating V segments might reflect linkage disequilibrium, but an unknown experimental factor could not be ruled out. According to a later analysis, TCR association rates differed among HLA loci, with DRB1 alleles showing the most associated TCRs and HLA-C alleles showing the fewest. In a later analysis, HLA-associated TCR beta chains showed more clonal expansion and lower generation probabilities than non-associated chains that were equally common. In both the original and validation cohorts, the classifier was reported to diagnose cytomegalovirus status with high specificity and sensitivity. An association between a missense DCLRE1C variant and V-gene and J-gene trimming of TCR beta chains was found in a later genetic analysis and replicated in an independent cohort. A further reported finding was that TCR beta sequences accurately predicted the HLA-A and HLA-B alleles for most subjects in the first cohort. CMV serostatus was the only immune exposure information available for the cohort.

The cohort was made up of 650 to 700 healthy bone marrow donors. Cohort members were all nominally healthy when sampled, although unrecorded immune exposures were likely present. The donor tested CMV seronegative and was one of the 352 seronegative cohort members. Every donor gave a peripheral blood sample, and the peripheral blood mononuclear cells from that sample were used for TCR beta sequencing. Genomic DNA extraction from the blood cell samples was performed with the Qiagen DNeasy Blood Extraction Kit. The cysteine opens and the phenylalanine closes a CDR3 of 14 amino acids. The kept DNA is CDR3 alone, 42 bases in frame from the first base. CDR1 and CDR2 (SEHNR, FQNEAQ) derive from the germline V gene (reference sequence). Trimming accounts for 3 bases at V and 6 bases at J, while the number of junction bases matched to no gene is 6. Concerning this clone itself: What this receptor recognizes is not known.

The receptor library was made with the immunoSEQ multiplex PCR assay. The multiplex PCR relied on a mix of 60 forward primers for TCR Vbeta segments and 13 reverse primers for TCR Jbeta segments. A multiplex PCR assay on genomic DNA amplified the CDR3 region of rearranged TCR beta genes. The amplified TCR beta libraries were sequenced on the Illumina HiSeq System as 87-base-pair reads. The paper's processing steps were these. A later analysis tallied tens of millions of unique TCR beta chains across the 660 or so repertoires, and approximately 12 million of those chains were shared by two or more donors. A nearest-neighbor algorithm error-corrected the raw reads and collapsed the reads into unique sequences, merging closely related sequences to remove PCR and sequencing errors. CDR3 sequences were aligned to IMGT reference sequences to assign V, D and J gene segments. For a sequence to be retained, a match of at least six nucleotides to both a V gene segment and a J gene segment was required. A rearrangement counted as productive if the CDR3 had no stop codons and remained in frame with V and J, and every other rearrangement counted as non-productive. CDR3 was defined according to IMGT convention as the region running from the second conserved V-encoded cysteine to the conserved J-encoded phenylalanine. In an earlier analysis of approximately 500 of the donors, sequences lacking an unambiguous match to a single V gene segment were excluded. In an earlier analysis of several hundred of the donors, V segments were called functional above 56.7% productive rearrangements and were called segregating when the between-donor standard deviation exceeded 5%. A statistical classification framework was developed to diagnose cytomegalovirus status using the catalog of TCR beta chain sequences. V and J gene assignment, in a later analysis, came from comparing TCR nucleotide sequences with IMGT/GENE-DB human TR gene sequences. In a later analysis, CDR3 sequences and most-parsimonious VDJ recombination scenarios were assigned using the TCRdist pipeline. A later analysis defined each TCR beta chain by its CDR3 amino acid sequence plus V-gene family, and excluded reads lacking a unique V-gene family. As a way to deal with suspected cross-contamination and a sequencing artifact, a later analysis dropped hundreds of nucleotide sequences that were highly shared and had low generation probability. For each public chain, a later analysis derived a clonal expansion index from normalized ranks of inferred template counts within each repertoire. Generation probabilities in a later analysis came from a VDJ recombination model fitted to out-of-frame rearrangements, and those results were checked against IGoR. In a later analysis, hypergeometric tests were used to score TCR-TCR, TCR-HLA and TCR-CMV co-occurrence, with a repertoire-size bias correction applied to TCR pairs. False discovery rates were estimated in a later analysis by permuting HLA or CMV assignments 20 times. In a later analysis, co-occurring TCRs were grouped with DBSCAN, and TCRdist sequence similarity was added when clustering was performed within HLA-allele-positive subsets. Co-occurrence clustering excluded repertoires with fewer than 30,000 or more than 120,000 public chains, plus five with anomalous nucleotide sharing. The source is immuneACCESS, and TCRdb retained only in-frame sequences with V and J called. Part of the clones is not carried over; for the studies checked, unresolved V genes explain less than half of this, and the remainder is unexplained. The V and J calls and clone size were taken over from that table, and D and trimming were inferred from the DNA. This specimen's table enumerates under 200,000 clones. In total, the top ten clones hold 2% to 2.5% of the sample.

The sequenced sample was PBMCs. This TCR was recovered from a man aged 30 to 39 in good health and CMV-seronegative. The sequence joins TRBV7-9 to TRBJ2-7; TRBD2 matches 9 bases in the middle. The encoded CDR3 is CASSFYSGSREQYF. The DNA reads as follows: TGTGCCAGCAGCTTTTATAGCGGGAGCCGCGAGCAGTACTTC.